This T cell receptor (beta chain) is drawn from a study of T-cell reconstitution after alpha-beta-depleted transplantation in children. This clonotype has only a few counts. Its target is unknown. CDR1 is SGHVS and CDR2 is FNYEAQ in the germline V gene. This CDR3 contains 16 residues. V lost 1 base and J lost 5, with 14 bases in between. Study results and caveats: The study traced high day-60 TCRbeta diversity in some patients to surviving recipient T cells and thymic progenitors. After transplant, at about two months, alpha-beta T cells were reportedly derived from several hundred expanded graft clones.

A TCRbeta library incorporating unique molecular identifiers was prepared. TCRdb reprocessed the PCR reads via MiXCR and lists one record per CDR3 protein. The sample consists of 450,000 to 550,000 distinct CDR3 sequences, roughly an eighth of them appearing once. The chain uses TRBV7-6 and TRBJ2-2; possible D gene TRBD2, 6 bases. The sequencing here drew on PBMCs, mostly from graft donor cells, taken 180 days after TCRalphabeta/CD19-depleted stem cell transplant. The source is a female patient between 2 and 15 years old who had a stem cell transplant for aplastic anemia, so the T cells may come from the graft donor. The CDR3 sequence is CASSLVGGKRTGELFF. CDR3 bases: TGTGCCAGCAGCTTAGTCGGCGGGAAGAGGACCGGGGAGCTGTTTTTT.